These T cell receptor beta chains were read from a single sample in a study of shared clonotypes between healthy human individuals. Sequencing used immunoSEQ multiplex PCR; TCRdb keeps in-frame clones, though not all of them. The data contain about 2.1 million clones, about 92% of them singletons. Sequencing was done on a sample of naive CD8+ T cells from PBMCs. These TCRs come from a man between 18 and 29 years old in good health. Some clones in this sample may be carry-over from other donors' samples. Both conserved end residues are part of each CDR3. Each record gives: J gene, D gene, V gene, clone size, CDR3 protein, CDR3 DNA. The D gene is left open where the match is weak. Clone size is given for some rows only: seen once, a few or many times, or a class if the clone is expanded.

TRBJ2-2,.,TRBV6-5,.,CASSHGYTGELFF,TGTGCCAGCAGCCACGGGTACACCGGGGAGCTGTTTTTT
TRBJ2-3,TRBD2,TRBV27,.,CASSLVGPSGIGADTQYF,TGTGCCAGCAGTTTAGTTGGCCCTAGCGGGATAGGCGCAGATACGCAGTATTTT
TRBJ2-7,.,TRBV4-2,.,CASSQERLNYEQYF,TGTGCCAGCAGCCAAGAGAGGCTAAACTACGAGCAGTACTTC
TRBJ2-3,TRBD1,TRBV27,.,CASSSRDRGLDTDTQYF,TGTGCCAGCAGTTCCCGGGACAGGGGGCTGGACACAGATACGCAGTATTTT
TRBJ1-1,.,TRBV9,.,CASSSNTEAFF,TGTGCCAGCAGCTCTAACACTGAAGCTTTCTTT
TRBJ1-2,.,TRBV14,.,CASSQDAGGGDGYTF,TGTGCCAGCAGCCAAGATGCCGGGGGTGGAGATGGCTACACCTTC
TRBJ2-7,TRBD1,TRBV9,.,CASSPKLDRGPSYEQYF,TGTGCCAGCAGCCCGAAACTCGACAGGGGACCGTCCTACGAGCAGTACTTC
TRBJ1-4,.,TRBV29-1,once,CSVTRSATNEKLFF,TGCAGCGTCACGAGGAGTGCAACTAATGAAAAACTGTTTTTT
TRBJ1-2,.,TRBV4-1,.,CASSQGRIYGYTF,TGCGCCAGCAGCCAAGGGCGGATCTATGGCTACACCTTC
TRBJ2-7,.,TRBV15,.,CATSRDLPGGEYEQYF,TGTGCCACCAGCAGAGACCTACCCGGGGGCGAATACGAGCAGTACTTC